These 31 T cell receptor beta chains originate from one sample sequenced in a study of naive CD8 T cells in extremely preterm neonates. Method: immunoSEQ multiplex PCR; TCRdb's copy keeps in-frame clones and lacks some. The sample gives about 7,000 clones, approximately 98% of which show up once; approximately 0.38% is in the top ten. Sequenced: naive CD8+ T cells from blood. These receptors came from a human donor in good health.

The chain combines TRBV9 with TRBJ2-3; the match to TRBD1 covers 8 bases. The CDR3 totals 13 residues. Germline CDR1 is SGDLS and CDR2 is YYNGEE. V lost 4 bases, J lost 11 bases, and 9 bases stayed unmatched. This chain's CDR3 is CASSQTGAGVQYF. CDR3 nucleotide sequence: TGTGCCAGCAGCCAGACAGGGGCCGGGGTGCAGTATTTT.

CDR3 amino acids: CASSPLQGAVYEQYF. The CDR3 DNA reads TGTGCCAGCAGTCCCCTCCAGGGGGCAGTATACGAGCAGTACTTC. The chain uses TRBV27 and TRBJ2-7, with 8 bases matching TRBD1. V was clipped by 5 bases and J by 4 bases; unmatched bases: 10. The CDR3 extends over 15 amino acids. The germline gives CDR1 MNHEY, CDR2 SMNVEV (reference sequence).

In DNA form, the CDR3 reads TGTGCCAGCAGCGTCCCCGGACTGAGCTCGGCCCAGTACTTC. Protein: CASSVPGLSSAQYF. The chain carries TRBV7-9 and TRBJ2-5, with a weak D call TRBD2 (5 bases). The CDR3 consists of 14 residues. V was shortened by 5 bases and J by 9 bases, with 19 bases between the two germline ends. The germline gives CDR1 SEHNR, CDR2 FQNEAQ (reference sequence).

The CDR3 here is CASRMTGTVAKNIQYF. For the CDR3, the DNA is TGTGCCAGCAGGATGACAGGGACAGTAGCCAAAAACATTCAGTACTTC. The chain combines TRBV28 with TRBJ2-4; 7 bases are shared with TRBD1. The J segment lost 0 bases and the V segment lost 6 bases, leaving 8 bases of the junction unmatched. The germline CDR1 and CDR2 sequences are MDHEN and SYDVKM. This CDR3 is 16 amino acids long.

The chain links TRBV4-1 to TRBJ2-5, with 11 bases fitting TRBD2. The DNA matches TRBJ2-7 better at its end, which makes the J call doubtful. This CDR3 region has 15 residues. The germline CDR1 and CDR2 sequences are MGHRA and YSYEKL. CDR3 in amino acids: CASSLGTSGYYEQYF. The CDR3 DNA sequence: TGCGCCAGCAGCCTAGGGACTAGCGGATACTACGAGCAGTACTTC.

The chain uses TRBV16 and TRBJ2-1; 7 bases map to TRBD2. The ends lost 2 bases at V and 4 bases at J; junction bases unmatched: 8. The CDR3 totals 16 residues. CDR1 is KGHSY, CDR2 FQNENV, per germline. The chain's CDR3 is CASSQAGVGLYNEQFF. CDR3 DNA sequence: TGTGCCAGCAGCCAAGCGGGAGTGGGATTATACAATGAGCAGTTCTTC.

The CDR3 region is CASSIRDTSYEQYF. The DNA of the CDR3 is TGTGCCAGTAGTATTAGGGACACCTCCTACGAGCAGTACTTC. The rearrangement uses TRBV19 and TRBJ2-7; a possible D gene is TRBD1 (6 bases). This CDR3 spans 14 amino acids. Germline CDR1 LNHDA, CDR2 SQIVND (reference sequence). V shed 3 bases and J shed 0 bases, with 9 bases lying between them. Full variable domain (rest looked up from reference TRBV19 and TRBJ2-7): DGGITQSPKYLFRKEGQNVTLSCEQNLNHDAMYWYRQDPGQGLRLIYYSQIVNDFQKGDIAEGYSVSREKKESFPLTVTSAQKNPTAFYLCASSIRDTSYEQYFGPGTRLTVT.

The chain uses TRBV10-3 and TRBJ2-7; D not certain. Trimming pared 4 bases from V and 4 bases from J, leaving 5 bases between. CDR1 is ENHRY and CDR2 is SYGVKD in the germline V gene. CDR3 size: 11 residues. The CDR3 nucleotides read TGTGCCATCAGTGTCGGGTACGAGCAGTACTTC. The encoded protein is CAISVGYEQYF.

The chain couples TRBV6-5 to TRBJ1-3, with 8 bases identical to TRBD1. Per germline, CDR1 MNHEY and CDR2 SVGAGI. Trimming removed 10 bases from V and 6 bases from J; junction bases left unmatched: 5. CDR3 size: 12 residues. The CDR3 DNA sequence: TGTGCCACCGGGCAGGGGGCAAACACCATATATTTT. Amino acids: CATGQGANTIYF.

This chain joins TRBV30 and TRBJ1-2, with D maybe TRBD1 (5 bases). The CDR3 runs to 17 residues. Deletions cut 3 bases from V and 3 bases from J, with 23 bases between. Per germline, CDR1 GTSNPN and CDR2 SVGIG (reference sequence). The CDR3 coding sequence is TGTGCCTGGAGGGGCCCCTACCCTCTAACAGGAGACTATGGCTACACCTTC. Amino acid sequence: CAWRGPYPLTGDYGYTF.

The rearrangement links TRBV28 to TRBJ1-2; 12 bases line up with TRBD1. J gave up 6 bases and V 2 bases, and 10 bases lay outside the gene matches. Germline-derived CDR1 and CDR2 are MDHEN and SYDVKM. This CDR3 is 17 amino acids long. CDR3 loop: CASSLLPPGQGADGYTF. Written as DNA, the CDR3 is TGTGCCAGCAGTTTACTACCCCCGGGACAGGGGGCTGATGGCTACACCTTC.

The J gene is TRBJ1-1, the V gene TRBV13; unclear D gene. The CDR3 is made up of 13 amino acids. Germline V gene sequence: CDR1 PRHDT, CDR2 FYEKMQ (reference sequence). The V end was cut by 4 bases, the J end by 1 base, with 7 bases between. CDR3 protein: CASSSRWNTEAFF. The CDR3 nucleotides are TGTGCCAGCAGCTCTAGGTGGAACACTGAAGCTTTCTTT.

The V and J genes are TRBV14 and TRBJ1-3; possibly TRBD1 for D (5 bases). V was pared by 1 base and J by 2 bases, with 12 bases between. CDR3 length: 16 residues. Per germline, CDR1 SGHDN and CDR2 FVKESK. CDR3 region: CASSQGVEGAGNTIYF. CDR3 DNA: TGTGCCAGCAGCCAAGGGGTCGAAGGGGCTGGAAACACCATATATTTT.

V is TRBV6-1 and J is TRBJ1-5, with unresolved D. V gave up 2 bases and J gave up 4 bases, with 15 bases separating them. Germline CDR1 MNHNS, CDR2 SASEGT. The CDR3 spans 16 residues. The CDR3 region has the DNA TGTGCCAGCAGTGAATATGGACTTGGGCCGAATCAGCCCCAGCATTTT. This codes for CASSEYGLGPNQPQHF.

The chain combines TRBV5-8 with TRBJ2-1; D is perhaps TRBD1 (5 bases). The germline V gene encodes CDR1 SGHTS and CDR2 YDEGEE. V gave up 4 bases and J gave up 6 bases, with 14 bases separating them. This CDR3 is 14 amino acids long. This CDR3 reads CASSPPGASNEQFF. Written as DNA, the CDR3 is TGTGCCAGCAGCCCCCCTGGGGCGAGCAATGAGCAGTTCTTC.

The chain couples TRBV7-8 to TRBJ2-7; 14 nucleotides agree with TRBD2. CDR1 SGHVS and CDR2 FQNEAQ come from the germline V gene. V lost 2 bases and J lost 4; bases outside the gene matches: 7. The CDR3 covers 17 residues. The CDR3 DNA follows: TGTGCCAGCAGCTTATCCTGGACTAGCGGGGGGCAGTACGAGCAGTACTTC. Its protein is CASSLSWTSGGQYEQYF.

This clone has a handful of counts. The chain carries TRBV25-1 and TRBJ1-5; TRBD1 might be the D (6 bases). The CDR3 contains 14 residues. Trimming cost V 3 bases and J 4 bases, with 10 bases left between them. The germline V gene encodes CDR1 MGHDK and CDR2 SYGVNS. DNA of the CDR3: TGTGCCAGCAGTGAGGGGGCTCCTAATCAGCCCCAGCATTTT. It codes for CASSEGAPNQPQHF.

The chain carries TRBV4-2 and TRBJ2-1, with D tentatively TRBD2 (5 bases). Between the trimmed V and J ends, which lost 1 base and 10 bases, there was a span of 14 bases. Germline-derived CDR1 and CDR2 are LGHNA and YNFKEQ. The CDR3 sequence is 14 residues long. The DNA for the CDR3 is TGTGCCAGCAGCCAAGGCTTAGCGATCAGCGAGCAGTTCTTC. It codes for CASSQGLAISEQFF.

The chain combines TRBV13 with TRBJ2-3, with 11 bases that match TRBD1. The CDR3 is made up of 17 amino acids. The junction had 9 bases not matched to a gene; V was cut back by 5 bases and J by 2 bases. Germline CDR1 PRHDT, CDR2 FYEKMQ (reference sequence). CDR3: CASSPIRTGGATDTQYF. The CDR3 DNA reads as TGTGCCAGCAGCCCAATCCGGACAGGGGGCGCCACAGATACGCAGTATTTT. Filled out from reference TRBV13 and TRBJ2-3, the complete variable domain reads AAGVIQSPRHLIKEKRETATLKCYPIPRHDTVYWYQQGPGQDPQFLISFYEKMQSDKGSIPDRFSAQQFSDYHSELNMSSLELGDSALYFCASSPIRTGGATDTQYFGPGTRLTVL.

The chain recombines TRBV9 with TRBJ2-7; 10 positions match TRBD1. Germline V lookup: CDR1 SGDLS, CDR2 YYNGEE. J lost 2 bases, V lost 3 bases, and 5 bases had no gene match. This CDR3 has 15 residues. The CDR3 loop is CASSGTGTGAYEQYF. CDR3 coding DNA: TGTGCCAGCAGCGGCACCGGGACAGGGGCCTACGAGCAGTACTTC.

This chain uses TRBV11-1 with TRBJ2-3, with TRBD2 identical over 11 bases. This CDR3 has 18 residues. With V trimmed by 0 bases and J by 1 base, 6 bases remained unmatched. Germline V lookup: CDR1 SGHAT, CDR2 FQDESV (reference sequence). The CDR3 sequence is CASSLASVAGGRTDTQYF. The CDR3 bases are TGTGCCAGCAGCTTAGCGTCGGTAGCGGGGGGGCGCACAGATACGCAGTATTTT. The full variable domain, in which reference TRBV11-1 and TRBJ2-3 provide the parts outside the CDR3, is EAEVAQSPRYKITEKSQAVAFWCDPISGHATLYWYRQILGQGPELLVQFQDESVVDDSQLPKDRFSAERLKGVDSTLKIQPAELGDSAMYLCASSLASVAGGRTDTQYFGPGTRLTVL.

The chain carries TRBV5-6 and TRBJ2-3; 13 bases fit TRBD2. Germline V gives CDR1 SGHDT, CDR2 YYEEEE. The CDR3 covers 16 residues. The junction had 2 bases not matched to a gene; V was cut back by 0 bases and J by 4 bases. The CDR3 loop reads CASSLAGTSGADTQYF. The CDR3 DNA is TGTGCCAGCAGCTTGGCCGGGACTAGCGGGGCAGATACGCAGTATTTT.

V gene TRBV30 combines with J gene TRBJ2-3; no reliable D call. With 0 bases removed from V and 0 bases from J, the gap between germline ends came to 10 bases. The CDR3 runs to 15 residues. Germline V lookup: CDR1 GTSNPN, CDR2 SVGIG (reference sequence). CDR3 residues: CAWSVLLSSTDTQYF. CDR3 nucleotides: TGTGCCTGGAGTGTACTTCTTTCGAGCACAGATACGCAGTATTTT.

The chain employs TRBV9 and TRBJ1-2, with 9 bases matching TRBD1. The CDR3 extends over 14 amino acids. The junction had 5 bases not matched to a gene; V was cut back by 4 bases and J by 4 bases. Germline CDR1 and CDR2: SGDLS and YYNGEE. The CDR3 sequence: CASSPGTGTYGYTF. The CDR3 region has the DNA TGTGCCAGCAGCCCAGGGACAGGGACCTATGGCTACACCTTC. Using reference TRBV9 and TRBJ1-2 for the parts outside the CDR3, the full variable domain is DSGVTQTPKHLITATGQRVTLRCSPRSGDLSVYWYQQSLDQGLQFLIQYYNGEERAKGNILERFSAQQFPDLHSELNLSSLELGDSALYFCASSPGTGTYGYTFGSGTRLTVV.

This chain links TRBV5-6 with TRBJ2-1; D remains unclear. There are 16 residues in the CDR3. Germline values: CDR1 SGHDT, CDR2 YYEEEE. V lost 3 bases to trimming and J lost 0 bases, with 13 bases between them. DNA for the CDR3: TGTGCCAGCAGCTCCCTACTCGTTCTCTCCTACAATGAGCAGTTCTTC. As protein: CASSSLLVLSYNEQFF.

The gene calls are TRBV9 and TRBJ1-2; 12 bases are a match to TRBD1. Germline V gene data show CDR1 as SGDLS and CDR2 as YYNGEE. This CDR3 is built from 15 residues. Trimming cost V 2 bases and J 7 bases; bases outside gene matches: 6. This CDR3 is CASSVGDRGQVGYTF. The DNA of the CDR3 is TGTGCCAGCAGCGTTGGGGACAGGGGGCAGGTTGGCTACACCTTC.

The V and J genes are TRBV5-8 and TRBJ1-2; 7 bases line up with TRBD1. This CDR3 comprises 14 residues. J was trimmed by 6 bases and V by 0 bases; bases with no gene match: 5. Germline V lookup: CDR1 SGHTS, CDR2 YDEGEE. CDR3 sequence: CASSLDRGRDGYTF. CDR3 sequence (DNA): TGTGCCAGCAGCTTGGACAGGGGCCGGGATGGCTACACCTTC.

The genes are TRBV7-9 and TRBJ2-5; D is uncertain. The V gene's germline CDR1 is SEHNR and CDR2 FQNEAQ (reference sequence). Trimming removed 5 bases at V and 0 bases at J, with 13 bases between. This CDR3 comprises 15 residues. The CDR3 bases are TGTGCCAGCAGCGGTCCAATGGCAGACCAAGAGACCCAGTACTTC. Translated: CASSGPMADQETQYF.

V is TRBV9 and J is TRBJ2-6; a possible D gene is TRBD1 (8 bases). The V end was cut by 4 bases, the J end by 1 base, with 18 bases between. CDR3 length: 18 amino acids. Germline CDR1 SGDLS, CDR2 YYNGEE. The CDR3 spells CASSLRTGRGSGANVLTF. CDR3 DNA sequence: TGTGCCAGCAGCTTACGGACAGGGAGGGGGTCTGGGGCCAACGTCCTGACTTTC.

CDR3 protein: CASSQFNRGRGTEAFF. In DNA, the CDR3 is TGCGCCAGCAGCCAATTTAACAGGGGTAGGGGGACTGAAGCTTTCTTT. The rearrangement uses TRBV4-1 and TRBJ1-1, with TRBD1 matching 7 bases. This CDR3 has 16 residues. V dropped 2 bases and J dropped 5; count of bases not matched to a gene: 11. The germline V gene encodes CDR1 MGHRA and CDR2 YSYEKL.

CDR3 nucleotide sequence: TGTGCCAGCAGCTCCCAAGACTCCTTAGGGGGCACAGATACGCAGTATTTT. Its translation is CASSSQDSLGGTDTQYF. This chain uses TRBV9 with TRBJ2-3, with a possible D match to TRBD1 (5 bases). From germline, CDR1 is SGDLS and CDR2 YYNGEE. This CDR3 has 17 amino acids. V was cut by 4 bases and J by 1 base, with 19 bases left in between.